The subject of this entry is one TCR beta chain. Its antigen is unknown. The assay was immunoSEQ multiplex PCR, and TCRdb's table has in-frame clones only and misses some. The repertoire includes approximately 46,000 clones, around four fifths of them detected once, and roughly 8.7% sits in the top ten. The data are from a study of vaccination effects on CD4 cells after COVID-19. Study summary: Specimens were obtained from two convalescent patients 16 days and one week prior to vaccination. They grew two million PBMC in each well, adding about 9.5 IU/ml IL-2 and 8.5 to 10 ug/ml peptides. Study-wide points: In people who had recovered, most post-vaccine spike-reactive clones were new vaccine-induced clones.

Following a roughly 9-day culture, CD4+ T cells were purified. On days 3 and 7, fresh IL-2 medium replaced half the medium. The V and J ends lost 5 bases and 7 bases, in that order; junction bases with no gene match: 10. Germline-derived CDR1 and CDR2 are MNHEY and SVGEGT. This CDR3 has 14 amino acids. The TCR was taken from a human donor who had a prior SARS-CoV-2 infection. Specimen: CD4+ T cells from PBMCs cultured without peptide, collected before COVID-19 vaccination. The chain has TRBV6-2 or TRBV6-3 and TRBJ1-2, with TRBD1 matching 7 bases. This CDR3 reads CASSPPGQVFGYTF. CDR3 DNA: TGTGCCAGCAGTCCGCCCGGACAGGTATTTGGCTACACCTTC.